The 19 T cell receptor beta chains below all came from one sample that was sequenced in a study of OX40 agonist ivuxolimab in advanced cancers. Libraries were prepared by immunoSEQ multiplex PCR; TCRdb keeps only in-frame clonotypes and omits some of them. The profile shows tens of thousands of clones, approximately 80% of them singletons. The sample was CD4+ or CD8+ T cells sorted from blood, taken in a trial of the OX40 agonist ivuxolimab. These receptors came from an adult with an advanced solid tumor such as melanoma, head and neck, liver or kidney cancer.

This clone ranks as medium-sized. The J gene is TRBJ2-7, the V gene TRBV5-4; 10 bases are a match to TRBD1. Germline CDR1 SGHNT, CDR2 YYREEE (reference sequence). Trimming cost V 6 bases and J 3 bases; bases outside gene matches: 6. The CDR3 sequence is 14 residues long. The DNA of the CDR3 is TGTGCCAGCACGGACAGGGGGGGAAGCTACGAGCAGTACTTC. Translating gives CASTDRGGSYEQYF.

This chain joins TRBV7-9 and TRBJ2-3, with unresolved D. The ends were cut back, 0 bases at V and 3 bases at J, with 13 bases in the middle. The germline CDR1 and CDR2 sequences are SEHNR and FQNEAQ (reference sequence). There are 16 residues in the CDR3. CDR3 amino acids: CASSLAPDVFTDTQYF. DNA for the CDR3: TGTGCCAGCAGCTTAGCCCCGGACGTCTTTACAGATACGCAGTATTTT.

The V call is TRBV15, the J call TRBJ2-5; maybe TRBD2 (5 bases). The germline V gene has CDR1 LNHNV and CDR2 YYDKDF (reference sequence). The length of the CDR3 is 14 residues. V shed 1 base and J shed 5 bases, with 11 bases lying between them. The CDR3 bases are TGTGCCACCAGCAGAGGCCTAGCAGCTGAGACCCAGTACTTC. Amino acid sequence: CATSRGLAAETQYF.

The chain links TRBV28 to TRBJ1-6; 8 bases map to TRBD1. Germline V gene sequence: CDR1 MDHEN, CDR2 SYDVKM. The CDR3 consists of 15 residues. After removal of 5 bases from V and 5 bases from J, the junction contained 5 bases not matched to a gene. DNA for the CDR3: TGTGCCAGCAGTCCCAGGACAGGGAATAATTCACCCCTCCACTTT. Protein sequence: CASSPRTGNNSPLHF.

The chain has TRBV7-9 and TRBJ2-1; a weak D match, TRBD2 (6 bases). The CDR3 has 19 residues. Germline CDR1 SEHNR, CDR2 FQNEAQ (reference sequence). Trimming removed 5 bases at V and 7 bases at J, with 30 bases between. The CDR3 protein is CASSTLSPRRDSPLNEQFF. The CDR3 DNA reads as TGTGCCAGCAGCACCCTATCCCCTCGGCGGGACTCTCCCCTGAATGAGCAGTTCTTC.

J is TRBJ1-3 and V is TRBV30; no reliable D call. Trimming took 0 bases from V and 1 from J, leaving 7 bases between them. Germline V gene data show CDR1 as GTSNPN and CDR2 as SVGIG (reference sequence). This CDR3 region has 14 residues. This CDR3 reads CAWSVDGSGNTIYF. The CDR3 bases are TGTGCCTGGAGTGTAGATGGTTCTGGAAACACCATATATTTT.

This chain joins TRBV4-2 and TRBJ2-5, with 11 positions matching TRBD2. TRBJ2-7 matches the DNA end more closely, so the J call is doubtful. The CDR3 extends over 16 amino acids. In germline, CDR1 is LGHNA, CDR2 YNFKEQ. The DNA for the CDR3 is TGTGCCAGCAGCCAAATAGCGGGAGGGTGGTCCTACGAGCAGTACTTC. Protein product: CASSQIAGGWSYEQYF.

This clone was counted a single time. The chain couples TRBV30 to TRBJ2-5; TRBD2 is a possible D gene (6 bases). This CDR3 has 9 amino acids. Germline V CDR1 and CDR2: GTSNPN, SVGIG (reference sequence). CDR3 DNA sequence: TGTGCTGGGGGGGAGACCCAGTACTTC. Translation gives CAGGETQYF.

The chain combines TRBV11-2 with TRBJ2-7; maybe TRBD2 (6 bases). V was trimmed by 3 bases and J by 3 bases, leaving 12 bases between them. Germline-derived CDR1 and CDR2 are SGHAT and FQNNGV. This CDR3 contains 14 residues. Written as DNA, the CDR3 is TGTGCCAGCAGCTTTGGCGGGGCTTTCTACGAGCAGTACTTC. Amino acids: CASSFGGAFYEQYF.

This clone was recorded a few times. The CDR3 sequence is CASSRTRQQKETQYF. CDR3 DNA sequence: TGTGCCAGCAGCCGAACACGACAGCAAAAAGAGACCCAGTACTTC. The rearrangement joins TRBV28 to TRBJ2-5; a weak D match, TRBD1 (5 bases). This CDR3 is built from 15 residues. The V end was cut by 6 bases, the J end by 3 bases, with 17 bases between. Germline CDR1 MDHEN, CDR2 SYDVKM.

By sample share, this clone is medium-sized. The junction differs from germline at one of its ends, possibly a read error. The chain joins TRBV7-7 to TRBJ2-7, with 10 bases aligning to TRBD2. Germline values: CDR1 SSHAT, CDR2 FNYEAQ (reference sequence). The CDR3 runs to 14 residues. The CDR3 reads CASSPSGRPYEQYF. CDR3 sequence (DNA): TGTGCTAGCAGCCCTAGCGGGAGACCATACGAGCAGTACTTC. Complete variable domain (other parts from reference TRBV7-7 and TRBJ2-7): GAGVSQSPRYKVTKRGQDVTLRCDPISSHATLYWYQQALGQGPEFLTYFNYEAQPDKSGLPSDRFSAERPEGSISTLTIQRTEQRDSAMYRCASSPSGRPYEQYFGPGTRLTVT.

The chain is built from TRBV7-2 and TRBJ2-1; 7 bases map to TRBD2. Germline V gene lookup returns CDR1 SGHTA and CDR2 FQGNSA. The CDR3 totals 19 residues. J was trimmed by 0 bases and V by 1 base; bases with no gene match: 12. The CDR3 reads CASSLDPGLAVSSYNEQFF. CDR3 DNA: TGTGCCAGCAGCTTAGATCCGGGGCTAGCGGTCAGCTCCTACAATGAGCAGTTCTTC.

The V call is TRBV6-4, the J call TRBJ2-1; D is unclear. The CDR3 consists of 13 residues. Trimming cost V 2 bases and J 4 bases, with 6 bases left between them. CDR1 and CDR2 (germline): MRHNA, SNTAGT. CDR3 region: CASSDGQYNEQFF. The CDR3 bases are TGTGCCAGCAGTGACGGGCAGTACAATGAGCAGTTCTTC.

This chain uses TRBV4-1 with TRBJ2-5, with 9 nucleotides matching TRBD1. J gave up 5 bases and V 5 bases, and 9 bases lay outside the gene matches. The germline CDR1 and CDR2 sequences are MGHRA and YSYEKL. The CDR3 covers 15 residues. The CDR3 here is CASSRDRDARETQYF. DNA for the CDR3: TGCGCCAGCAGCAGGGACAGGGATGCTCGGGAGACCCAGTACTTC.

The rearrangement links TRBV7-3 to TRBJ2-7; D might be TRBD1 (6 bases). Germline CDR1 and CDR2: SGHTA and FQGTGA. With 6 bases removed from V and 2 bases from J, the gap between germline ends came to 11 bases. This CDR3 is 13 amino acids long. CDR3 sequence (DNA): TGTGCCAGCAGTGGGGGCGCCACCTACGAGCAGTACTTC. It translates to CASSGGATYEQYF.

The J gene is TRBJ2-7, the V gene TRBV5-1, with D perhaps TRBD1 or TRBD2 (5 bases each). CDR1 is SGHRS and CDR2 is YFSETQ in the germline V gene. V was trimmed by 7 bases and J by 2 bases, leaving 13 bases between them. This CDR3 contains 13 residues. This CDR3 reads CASGLGDAYEQYF. CDR3 nucleotide sequence: TGCGCCAGCGGTCTGGGGGACGCCTACGAGCAGTACTTC.

The sample holds one count of this clone. The chain employs TRBV4-1 and TRBJ1-5; the match to TRBD1 covers 7 bases. CDR3 size: 16 residues. The germline V gene encodes CDR1 MGHRA and CDR2 YSYEKL. V shed 2 bases, J shed 1 base, and the junction held 5 bases outside the gene matches. Here the CDR3 reads CASSQTSGGSNQPQHF. The CDR3, as DNA: TGCGCCAGCAGCCAAACCTCAGGGGGAAGCAATCAGCCCCAGCATTTT.

The genes are TRBV9 and TRBJ2-3, with TRBD2 matching over 8 bases. The CDR3 is made up of 14 amino acids. The junction had 2 bases not matched to a gene; V was cut back by 5 bases and J by 0 bases. Germline values: CDR1 SGDLS, CDR2 YYNGEE. The CDR3 loop reads CASRRGVSTDTQYF. The CDR3 nucleotides are TGTGCCAGCAGGCGGGGGGTTAGCACAGATACGCAGTATTTT.

The chain joins TRBV30 to TRBJ2-1, with 9 bases that match TRBD1. Trimming removed 0 bases from V and 2 bases from J; junction bases left unmatched: 14. The V gene's germline CDR1 is GTSNPN and CDR2 SVGIG (reference sequence). This CDR3 comprises 19 residues. As DNA, the CDR3 is TGTGCCTGGAGTGTACTCCGGGACAGGGCTTCAATCCCCTACAATGAGCAGTTCTTC. It encodes CAWSVLRDRASIPYNEQFF.